Following are 18 T cell receptor beta chains from one sample sequenced in a study of monozygotic twins with cystic fibrosis. Generated by immunoSEQ multiplex PCR, the TCRdb table keeps only in-frame clones and is missing some. The data show around 34,000 clones, around 90% seen once. Source material: blood. The receptors shown here come from a girl aged 2-10 years with cystic fibrosis.

The chain uses TRBV4-2 and TRBJ2-5, with 7 bases aligning to TRBD2. With V trimmed by 0 bases and J by 5 bases, 9 bases remained unmatched. This CDR3 spans 16 amino acids. Germline CDR1 is LGHNA and CDR2 is YNFKEQ. CDR3 region: CASSQEKGRGSETQYF. CDR3 coding DNA: TGTGCCAGCAGCCAAGAAAAGGGGCGGGGGTCGGAGACCCAGTACTTC.

This chain joins TRBV11-2 and TRBJ1-4; 10 nucleotides align to TRBD1. CDR3 length: 14 amino acids. The trim removed 4 bases at V and 7 bases at J, leaving 3 bases unmatched. Germline loops: CDR1 SGHAT, CDR2 FQNNGV. This CDR3 reads CASSSGTGVEKLFF. The CDR3 DNA is TGTGCCAGCAGCTCCGGGACAGGGGTTGAAAAACTGTTTTTT.

Worth noting for this clone: Germline is not matched at one junction end, which may reflect a read error. V gene TRBV7-9 combines with J gene TRBJ2-5; TRBD2 agrees at 7 bases. The J call may be mistaken, given a closer DNA end match to TRBJ2-7. The CDR3 totals 15 residues. The germline V gene has CDR1 SEHNR and CDR2 FQNEAQ (reference sequence). CDR3 sequence reads: CASSLAVSGMDEQYF. The CDR3 DNA is TGTGCCAGCAGTTTAGCCGTGAGCGGGATGGACGAGCAGTACTTC.

V gene TRBV28 combines with J gene TRBJ2-5; D may be TRBD1 (6 bases). CDR1 and CDR2 (germline): MDHEN, SYDVKM. The CDR3 runs to 13 residues. V gave up 8 bases and J gave up 2 bases, with 12 bases separating them. DNA for the CDR3: TGTGCCAGCCATAACAGGGTTCAAGAGACCCAGTACTTC. Translation: CASHNRVQETQYF.

This clone has just one count. The gene calls are TRBV28 and TRBJ1-5, with TRBD1 identical over 8 bases. The CDR3 length is 17 residues. Germline trimming cut 4 bases from V and 1 base from J; bases unmatched to any gene: 9. The germline V gene encodes CDR1 MDHEN and CDR2 SYDVKM. CDR3 coding DNA: TGTGCCAGCAGTTATACTGGGACAGGAGGAAGCAATCAGCCCCAGCATTTT. Translated, it gives CASSYTGTGGSNQPQHF.

The chain links TRBV9 to TRBJ1-1; D is uncertain. The germline V and J ends were trimmed by 0 bases and 1 base, with 7 bases remaining between them. This CDR3 is built from 14 residues. Per germline, CDR1 SGDLS and CDR2 YYNGEE. CDR3 DNA sequence: TGTGCCAGCAGCGTAGATTTGGGGAACACTGAAGCTTTCTTT. Translated, it gives CASSVDLGNTEAFF.

The chain combines TRBV6-5 with TRBJ1-1; D remains ambiguous. V lost 4 bases, J lost 1 base, and 7 bases lay in between. The length of the CDR3 is 13 residues. Germline-derived CDR1 and CDR2 are MNHEY and SVGAGI. The CDR3 bases are TGTGCCAGCAGTTTTCGTAAGAACACTGAAGCTTTCTTT. Translated, it gives CASSFRKNTEAFF.

The chain combines TRBV9 with TRBJ1-3; D gene uncertain. Trimming removed 0 bases from V and 0 bases from J, with 10 bases in between. CDR1 SGDLS and CDR2 YYNGEE come from the germline V gene. The CDR3 extends over 16 amino acids. The CDR3 nucleotides are TGTGCCAGCAGCGTAGGAAGAAGACTCTCTGGAAACACCATATATTTT. Amino acid sequence: CASSVGRRLSGNTIYF.

V usage is TRBV7-9 and J usage is TRBJ1-1; D call uncertain. The CDR3 sequence is 15 residues long. From germline, CDR1 is SEHNR and CDR2 FQNEAQ (reference sequence). Trimming took off 3 bases at V and 0 bases at J, with 11 bases between the two ends. The CDR3 sequence: CASSLGRGMNTEAFF. CDR3 in DNA: TGTGCCAGCAGCTTGGGGAGAGGGATGAACACTGAAGCTTTCTTT.

The genes are TRBV15 and TRBJ1-6; unclear D gene. The CDR3 is 19 residues long. V lost 0 bases and J 5 bases, leaving 20 bases between the germline ends. The germline V gene has CDR1 LNHNV and CDR2 YYDKDF (reference sequence). CDR3 amino acids: CATSRDRSGPLYHNSPLHF. CDR3 bases: TGTGCCACCAGCAGAGACAGATCAGGCCCCCTATACCATAATTCACCCCTCCACTTT.

The chain combines TRBV30 with TRBJ1-1, with 7 nucleotides matching TRBD1. The ends lost 6 bases at V and 10 bases at J; junction bases unmatched: 20. This CDR3 spans 15 amino acids. Looked up from germline, CDR1 is GTSNPN and CDR2 is SVGIG (reference sequence). CDR3 residues: CACSWYEGARRGAFF. CDR3 sequence (DNA): TGTGCCTGCTCTTGGTACGAGGGGGCCCGGAGGGGAGCTTTCTTT. Supplemented by reference TRBV30 and TRBJ1-1, the full variable domain reads SQTIHQWPATLVQPVGSPLSLECTVEGTSNPNLYWYRQAAGRGLQLLFYSVGIGQISSEVPQNLSASRPQDRQFILSSKKLLLSDSGFYLCACSWYEGARRGAFFGQGTRLTVV.

The chain combines TRBV27 with TRBJ2-7; 9 bases match TRBD2. The CDR3 length is 14 residues. J lost 3 bases, V lost 6 bases, and 6 bases had no gene match. The germline V gene encodes CDR1 MNHEY and CDR2 SMNVEV (reference sequence). The CDR3 nucleotides read TGTGCCAGCAGCACGGGACTAGCTATCTACGAGCAGTACTTC. Residues: CASSTGLAIYEQYF.

The chain has TRBV7-2 and TRBJ2-3, with D possibly TRBD1 on 6 matching bases. From germline, CDR1 is SGHTA and CDR2 FQGNSA. V was clipped by 1 base and J by 1 base, with 12 bases between them. There are 16 residues in the CDR3. In DNA, the CDR3 is TGTGCCAGCAGCTTAGATTACCCAGGGGGCACAGATACGCAGTATTTT. Protein product: CASSLDYPGGTDTQYF.

The chain joins TRBV6-4 to TRBJ2-3; D possibly corresponds to TRBD1 (5 bases). CDR3 length equals 8 residues. CDR1 is MRHNA, CDR2 SNTAGT, per germline. With 5 bases removed from V and 14 bases from J, the gap between germline ends came to 5 bases. The CDR3 sequence: CASSTGYF. CDR3 DNA: TGTGCCAGCAGTACAGGGTATTTT.

The chain links TRBV6-1 to TRBJ1-5; 8 bases agree with TRBD1. This CDR3 is built from 14 residues. CDR1 is MNHNS and CDR2 is SASEGT in the germline V gene. J was trimmed by 1 base and V by 5 bases; bases with no gene match: 1. As DNA, the CDR3 is TGTGCCAGCAGTAGGGACAGGAGCAATCAGCCCCAGCATTTT. It translates to CASSRDRSNQPQHF.

The chain couples TRBV19 to TRBJ1-5, with TRBD1 as a possible D gene (5 bases). Germline assignment: CDR1 LNHDA and CDR2 SQIVND (reference sequence). The CDR3 loop spans 15 amino acids. The V gene lost 8 bases and the J gene lost 4 bases, with 18 bases spanning the gap. The DNA for the CDR3 is TGTGCCAGTGCTTGGGCAGGGTTAGGGAATCAGCCCCAGCATTTT. Translated, it gives CASAWAGLGNQPQHF.

The rearrangement links TRBV27 to TRBJ1-5, with a weak D call TRBD1 (5 bases). Germline CDR1 MNHEY, CDR2 SMNVEV (reference sequence). Deletions cut 5 bases from V and 6 bases from J, with 11 bases between. This CDR3 has 13 amino acids. The CDR3, as DNA: TGTGCCAGCAGTCAGGGAAGCGGTCAGCCCCAGCATTTT. It codes for CASSQGSGQPQHF.

The chain employs TRBV4-3 and TRBJ2-7; D is perhaps TRBD1 or TRBD2 (5 bases each). Trimming pared 4 bases from V and 3 bases from J, leaving 16 bases between. In germline, CDR1 is LGHNA, CDR2 YSLEER. The CDR3 totals 15 residues. This CDR3 reads CASSPASGRDYEQYF. The CDR3 DNA follows: TGCGCCAGCAGCCCCGCCTCGGGACGAGACTACGAGCAGTACTTC.